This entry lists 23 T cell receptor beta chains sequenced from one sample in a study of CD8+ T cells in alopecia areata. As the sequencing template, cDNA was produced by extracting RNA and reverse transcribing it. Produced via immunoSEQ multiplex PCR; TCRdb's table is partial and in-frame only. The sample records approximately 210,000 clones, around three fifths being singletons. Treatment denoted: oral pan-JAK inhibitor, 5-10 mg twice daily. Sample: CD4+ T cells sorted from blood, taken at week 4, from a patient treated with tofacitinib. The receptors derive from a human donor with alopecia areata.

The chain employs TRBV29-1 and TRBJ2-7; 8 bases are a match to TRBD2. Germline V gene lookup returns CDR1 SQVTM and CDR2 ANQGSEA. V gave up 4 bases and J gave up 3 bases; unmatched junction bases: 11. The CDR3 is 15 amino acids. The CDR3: CSVGGISGVIYEQYF. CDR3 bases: TGCAGCGTTGGCGGGATTAGCGGGGTGATCTACGAGCAGTACTTC.

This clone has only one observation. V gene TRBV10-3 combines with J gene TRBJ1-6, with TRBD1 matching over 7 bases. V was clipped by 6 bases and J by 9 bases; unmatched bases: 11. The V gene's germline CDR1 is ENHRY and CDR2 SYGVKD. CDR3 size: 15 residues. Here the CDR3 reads CAISQTGDGGSPLHF. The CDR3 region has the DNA TGTGCCATCAGCCAAACAGGGGATGGAGGTTCACCCCTCCACTTT.

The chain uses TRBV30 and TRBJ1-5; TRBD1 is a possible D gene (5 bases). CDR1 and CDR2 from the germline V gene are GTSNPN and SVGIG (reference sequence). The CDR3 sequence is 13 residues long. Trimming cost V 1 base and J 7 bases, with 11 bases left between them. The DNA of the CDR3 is TGTGCCTGGAGTGCTCAGGGTGGGCAGCCCCAGCATTTT. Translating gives CAWSAQGGQPQHF.

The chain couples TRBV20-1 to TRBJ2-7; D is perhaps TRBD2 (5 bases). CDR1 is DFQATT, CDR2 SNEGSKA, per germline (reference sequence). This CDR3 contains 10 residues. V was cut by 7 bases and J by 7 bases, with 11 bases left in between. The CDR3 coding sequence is TGCAGTGGGGTCTCGGGGGAGCAGTACTTC. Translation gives CSGVSGEQYF.

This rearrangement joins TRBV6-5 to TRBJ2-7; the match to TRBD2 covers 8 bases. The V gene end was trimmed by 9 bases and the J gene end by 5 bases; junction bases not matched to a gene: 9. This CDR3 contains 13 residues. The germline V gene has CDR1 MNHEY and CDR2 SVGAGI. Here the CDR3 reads CASLGRGGNEQYF. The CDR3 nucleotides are TGTGCCAGTCTGGGTCGGGGGGGGAACGAGCAGTACTTC.

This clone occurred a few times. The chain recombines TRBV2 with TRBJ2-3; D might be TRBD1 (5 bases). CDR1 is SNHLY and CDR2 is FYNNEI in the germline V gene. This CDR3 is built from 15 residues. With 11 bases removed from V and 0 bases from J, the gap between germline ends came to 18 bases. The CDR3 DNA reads TGTGCCGGATCTAAAGGGGTCGGGAGCACAGATACGCAGTATTTT. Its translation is CAGSKGVGSTDTQYF.

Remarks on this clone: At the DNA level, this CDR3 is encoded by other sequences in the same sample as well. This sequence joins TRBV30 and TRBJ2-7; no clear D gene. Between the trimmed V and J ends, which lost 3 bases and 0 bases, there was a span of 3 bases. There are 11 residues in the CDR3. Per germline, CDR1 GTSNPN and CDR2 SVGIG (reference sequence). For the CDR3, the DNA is TGTGCCTGGAGCAACTCCTACGAGCAGTACTTC. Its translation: CAWSNSYEQYF.

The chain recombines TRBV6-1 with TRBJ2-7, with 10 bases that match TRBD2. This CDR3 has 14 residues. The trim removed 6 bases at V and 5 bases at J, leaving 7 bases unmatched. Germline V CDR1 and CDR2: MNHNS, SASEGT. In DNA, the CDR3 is TGTGCCAGCAGCAGCGGGGGGGTGAATAACGAGCAGTACTTC. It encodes CASSSGGVNNEQYF.

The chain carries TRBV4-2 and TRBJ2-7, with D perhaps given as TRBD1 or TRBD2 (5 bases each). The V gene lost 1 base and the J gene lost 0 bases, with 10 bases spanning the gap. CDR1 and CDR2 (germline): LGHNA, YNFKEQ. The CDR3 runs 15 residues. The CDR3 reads CASSQVSGSSYEQYF. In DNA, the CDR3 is TGTGCCAGCAGCCAAGTGTCAGGGAGCTCCTACGAGCAGTACTTC.

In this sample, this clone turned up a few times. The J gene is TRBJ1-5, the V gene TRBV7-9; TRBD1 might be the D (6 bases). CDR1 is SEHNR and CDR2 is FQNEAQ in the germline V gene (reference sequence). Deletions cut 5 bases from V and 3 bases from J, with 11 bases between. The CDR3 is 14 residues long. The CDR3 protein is CASSRTGTNQPQHF. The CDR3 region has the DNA TGTGCCAGCAGCCGAACAGGGACCAATCAGCCCCAGCATTTT.

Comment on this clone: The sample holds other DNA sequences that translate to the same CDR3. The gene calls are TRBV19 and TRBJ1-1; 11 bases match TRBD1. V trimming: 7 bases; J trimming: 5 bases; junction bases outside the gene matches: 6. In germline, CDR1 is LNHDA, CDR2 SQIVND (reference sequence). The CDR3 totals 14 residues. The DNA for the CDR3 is TGTGCCAGTATTAGGGACAGGGGGTATACTGAAGCTTTCTTT. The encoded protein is CASIRDRGYTEAFF.

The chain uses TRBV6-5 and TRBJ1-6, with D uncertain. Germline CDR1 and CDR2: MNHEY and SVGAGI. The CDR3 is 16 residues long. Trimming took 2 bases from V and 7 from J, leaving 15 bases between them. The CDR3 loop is CASSYVATPSNSPLHF. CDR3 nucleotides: TGTGCCAGCAGTTACGTAGCCACGCCTTCGAATTCACCCCTCCACTTT.

The CDR3 nucleotides are TGCAGCGTCGTGCAGTCAGGGGGGTTGGGAGATACGCAGTATTTT. Protein product: CSVVQSGGLGDTQYF. This sequence joins TRBV29-1 and TRBJ2-3; TRBD1 is a possible D gene (7 bases). CDR1 and CDR2 (germline): SQVTM, ANQGSEA. Trimming removed 6 bases from V and 5 bases from J, with 21 bases in between. The CDR3 spans 15 residues.

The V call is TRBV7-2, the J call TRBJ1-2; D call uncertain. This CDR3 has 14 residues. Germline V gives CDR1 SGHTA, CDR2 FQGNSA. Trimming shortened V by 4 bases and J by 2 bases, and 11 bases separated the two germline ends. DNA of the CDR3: TGTGCCAGCAGCTCCGACGCGGGGAACTATGGCTACACCTTC. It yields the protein CASSSDAGNYGYTF.

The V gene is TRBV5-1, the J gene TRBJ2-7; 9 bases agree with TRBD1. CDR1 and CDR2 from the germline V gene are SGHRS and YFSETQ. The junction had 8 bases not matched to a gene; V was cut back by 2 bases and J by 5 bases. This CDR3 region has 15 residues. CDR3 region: CASSLYRDRVNEQYF. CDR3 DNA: TGCGCCAGCAGCTTATACCGGGACAGGGTGAACGAGCAGTACTTC.

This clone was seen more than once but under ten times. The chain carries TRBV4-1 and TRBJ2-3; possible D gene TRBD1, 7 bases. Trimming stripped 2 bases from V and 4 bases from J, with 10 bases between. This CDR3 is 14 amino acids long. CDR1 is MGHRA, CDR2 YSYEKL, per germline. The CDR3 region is CASSQPRGADTQYF. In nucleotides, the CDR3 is TGCGCCAGCAGCCAACCCAGGGGGGCAGATACGCAGTATTTT.

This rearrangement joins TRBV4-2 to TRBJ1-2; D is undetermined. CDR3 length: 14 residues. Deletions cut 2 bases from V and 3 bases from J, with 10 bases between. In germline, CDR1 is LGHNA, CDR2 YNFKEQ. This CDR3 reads CASSQFDRDYGYTF. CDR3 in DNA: TGTGCCAGCAGCCAATTTGACCGGGACTATGGCTACACCTTC.

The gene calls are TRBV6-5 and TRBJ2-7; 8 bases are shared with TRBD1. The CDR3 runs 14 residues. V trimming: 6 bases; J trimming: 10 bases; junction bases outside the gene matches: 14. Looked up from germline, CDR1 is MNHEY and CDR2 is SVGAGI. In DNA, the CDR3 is TGTGCCAGCAGGGGACAGTCGGGGACAGGTAGTCAGTACTTC. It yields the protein CASRGQSGTGSQYF.

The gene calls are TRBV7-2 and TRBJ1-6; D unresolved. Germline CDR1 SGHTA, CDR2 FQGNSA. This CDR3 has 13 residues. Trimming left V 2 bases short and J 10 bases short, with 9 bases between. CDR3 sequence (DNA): TGTGCCAGCAGCTTATCTGGGGTGTCACCCCTCCACTTT. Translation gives CASSLSGVSPLHF. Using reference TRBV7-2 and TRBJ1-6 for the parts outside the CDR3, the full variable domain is GAGVSQSPSNKVTEKGKDVELRCDPISGHTALYWYRQSLGQGLEFLIYFQGNSAPDKSGLPSDRFSAERTGGSVSTLTIQRTQQEDSAVYLCASSLSGVSPLHFGNGTRLTVT.

The CDR3 here is CASSPPLATDTQYF. In DNA form, the CDR3 reads TGTGCCAGCTCACCCCCACTAGCGACAGATACGCAGTATTTT. V gene TRBV18 combines with J gene TRBJ2-3, with 7 bases aligning to TRBD2. Germline loops: CDR1 KGHSH, CDR2 LQKENI. Trimming at V came to 3 bases and at J to 3 bases, leaving 3 bases not matched to a gene. This CDR3 has 14 residues.

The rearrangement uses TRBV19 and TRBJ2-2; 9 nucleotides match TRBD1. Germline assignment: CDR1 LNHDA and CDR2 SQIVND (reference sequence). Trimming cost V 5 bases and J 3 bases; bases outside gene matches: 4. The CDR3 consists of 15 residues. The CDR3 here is CASSLGQGYTGELFF. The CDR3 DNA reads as TGTGCCAGTAGTTTGGGACAGGGTTACACCGGGGAGCTGTTTTTT.

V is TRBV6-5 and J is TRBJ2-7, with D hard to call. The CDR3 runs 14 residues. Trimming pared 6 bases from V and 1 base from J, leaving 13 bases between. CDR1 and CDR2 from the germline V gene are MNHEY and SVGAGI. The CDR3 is CASSLGRASYEQYF. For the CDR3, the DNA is TGTGCCAGCAGCCTAGGACGGGCATCCTACGAGCAGTACTTC.

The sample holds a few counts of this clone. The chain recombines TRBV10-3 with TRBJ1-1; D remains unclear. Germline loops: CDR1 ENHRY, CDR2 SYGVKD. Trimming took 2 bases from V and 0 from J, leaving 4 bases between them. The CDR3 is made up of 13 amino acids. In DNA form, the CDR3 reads TGTGCCATCAGTGAGCCAGTGAACACTGAAGCTTTCTTT. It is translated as CAISEPVNTEAFF.